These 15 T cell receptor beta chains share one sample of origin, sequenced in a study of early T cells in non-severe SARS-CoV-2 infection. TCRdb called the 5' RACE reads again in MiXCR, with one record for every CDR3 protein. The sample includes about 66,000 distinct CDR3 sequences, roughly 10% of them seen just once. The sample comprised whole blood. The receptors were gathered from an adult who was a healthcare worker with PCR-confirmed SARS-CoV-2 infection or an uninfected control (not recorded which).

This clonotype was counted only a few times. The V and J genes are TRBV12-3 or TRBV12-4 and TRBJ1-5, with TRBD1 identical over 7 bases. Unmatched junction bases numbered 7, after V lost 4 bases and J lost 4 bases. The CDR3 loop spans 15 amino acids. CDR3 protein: CASSSTGTVNQPQHF. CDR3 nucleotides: TGTGCCAGCAGTTCTACCGGGACAGTAAATCAGCCCCAGCATTTT.

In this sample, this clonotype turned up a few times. The CDR3 sequence is CASSESFTSNSPLHF. The CDR3 DNA reads TGTGCCAGCAGTGAATCCTTTACAAGTAATTCACCCCTCCACTTT. The chain has TRBV6-1 and TRBJ1-6; no clear D. This CDR3 spans 15 amino acids. The V end was cut by 2 bases, the J end by 6 bases, with 11 bases between. Germline V gene data show CDR1 as MNHNS and CDR2 as SASEGT.

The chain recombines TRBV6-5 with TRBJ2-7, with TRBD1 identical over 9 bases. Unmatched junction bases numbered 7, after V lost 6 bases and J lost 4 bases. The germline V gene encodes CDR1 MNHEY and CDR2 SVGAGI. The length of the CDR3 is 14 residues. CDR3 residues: CASRSDRGAYEQYF. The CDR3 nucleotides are TGTGCCAGCAGGAGCGACAGGGGGGCTTACGAGCAGTACTTC.

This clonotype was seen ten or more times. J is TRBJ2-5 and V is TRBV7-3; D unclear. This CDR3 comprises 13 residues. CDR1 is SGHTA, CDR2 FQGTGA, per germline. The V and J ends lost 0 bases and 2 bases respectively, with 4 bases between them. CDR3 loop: CASSLTVQETQYF. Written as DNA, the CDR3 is TGTGCCAGCAGCTTAACCGTACAAGAGACCCAGTACTTC.

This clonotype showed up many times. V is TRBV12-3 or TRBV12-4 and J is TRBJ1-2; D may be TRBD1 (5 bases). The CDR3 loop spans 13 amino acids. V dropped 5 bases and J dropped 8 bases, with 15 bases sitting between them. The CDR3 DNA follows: TGTGCCAGCAGTCCCCGACAGCTCAGGGGCTACACCTTC. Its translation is CASSPRQLRGYTF.

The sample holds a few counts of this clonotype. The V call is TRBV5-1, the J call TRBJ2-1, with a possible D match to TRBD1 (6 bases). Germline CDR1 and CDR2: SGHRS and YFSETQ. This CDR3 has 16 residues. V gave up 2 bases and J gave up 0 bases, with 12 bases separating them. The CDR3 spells CASSLRGTYSYNEQFF. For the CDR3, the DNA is TGCGCCAGCAGCTTAAGAGGGACATACTCCTACAATGAGCAGTTCTTC.

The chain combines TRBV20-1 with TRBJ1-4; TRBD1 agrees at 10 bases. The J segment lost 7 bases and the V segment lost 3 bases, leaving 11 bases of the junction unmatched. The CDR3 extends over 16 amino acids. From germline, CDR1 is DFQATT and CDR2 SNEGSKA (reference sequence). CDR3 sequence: CSARPPTGTGVEKLFF. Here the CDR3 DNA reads TGCAGTGCTAGGCCCCCTACCGGGACAGGGGTTGAAAAACTGTTTTTT.

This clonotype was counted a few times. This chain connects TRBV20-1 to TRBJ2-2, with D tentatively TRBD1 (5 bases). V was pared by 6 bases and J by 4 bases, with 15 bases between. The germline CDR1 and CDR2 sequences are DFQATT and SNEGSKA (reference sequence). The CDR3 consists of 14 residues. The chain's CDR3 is CSAPIAGPTGELFF. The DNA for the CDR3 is TGCAGTGCCCCCATAGCAGGGCCCACCGGGGAGCTGTTTTTT.

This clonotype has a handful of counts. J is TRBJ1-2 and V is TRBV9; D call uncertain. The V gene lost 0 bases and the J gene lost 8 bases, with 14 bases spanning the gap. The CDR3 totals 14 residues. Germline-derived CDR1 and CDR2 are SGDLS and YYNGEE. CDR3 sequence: CASSVESFPEGYTF. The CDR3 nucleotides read TGTGCCAGCAGCGTAGAGAGTTTCCCGGAAGGCTACACCTTC.

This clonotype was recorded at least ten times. CDR3 sequence: CASSQVGGMWTDTQYF. CDR3 nucleotides: TGTGCCAGCAGCCAAGTCGGGGGAATGTGGACAGATACGCAGTATTTT. The gene calls are TRBV14 and TRBJ2-3; the D gene is possibly TRBD2 (6 bases). The germline CDR1 and CDR2 sequences are SGHDN and FVKESK. CDR3 length: 16 residues. V lost 1 base and J 3 bases, leaving 14 bases between the germline ends.

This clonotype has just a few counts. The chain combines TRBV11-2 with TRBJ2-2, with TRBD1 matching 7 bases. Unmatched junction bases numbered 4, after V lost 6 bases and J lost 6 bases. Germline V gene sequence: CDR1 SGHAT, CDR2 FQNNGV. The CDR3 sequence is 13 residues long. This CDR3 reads CASSDRAPGELFF. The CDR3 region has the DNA TGTGCCAGCAGTGACAGGGCCCCCGGGGAGCTGTTTTTT.

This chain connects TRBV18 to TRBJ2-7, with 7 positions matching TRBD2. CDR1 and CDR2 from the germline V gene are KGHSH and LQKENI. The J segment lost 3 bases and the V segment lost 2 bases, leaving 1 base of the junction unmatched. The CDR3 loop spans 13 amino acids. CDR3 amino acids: CASSPRDYYEQYF. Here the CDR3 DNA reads TGTGCCAGCTCACCAAGGGACTACTACGAGCAGTACTTC.

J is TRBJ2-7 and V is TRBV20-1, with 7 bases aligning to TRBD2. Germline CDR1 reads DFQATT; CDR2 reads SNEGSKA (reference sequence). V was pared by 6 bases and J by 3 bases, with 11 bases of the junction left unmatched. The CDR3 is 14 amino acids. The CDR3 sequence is CSAGVAGPHYEQYF. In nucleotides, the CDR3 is TGCAGTGCGGGCGTAGCGGGCCCGCACTACGAGCAGTACTTC.

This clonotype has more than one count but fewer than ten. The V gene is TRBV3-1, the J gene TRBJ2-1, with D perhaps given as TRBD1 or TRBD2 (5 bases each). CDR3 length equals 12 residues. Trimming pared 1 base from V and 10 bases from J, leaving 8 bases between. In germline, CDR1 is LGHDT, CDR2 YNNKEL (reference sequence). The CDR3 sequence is CASSQGGWEQFF. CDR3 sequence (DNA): TGTGCCAGCAGCCAAGGGGGGTGGGAGCAGTTCTTC.

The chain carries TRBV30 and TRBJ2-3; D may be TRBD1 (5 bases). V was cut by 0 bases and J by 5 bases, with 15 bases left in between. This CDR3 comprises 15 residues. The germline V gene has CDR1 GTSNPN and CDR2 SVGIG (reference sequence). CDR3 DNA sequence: TGTGCCTGGAGTGTACCCGCAGGGTCGAGAGATACGCAGTATTTT. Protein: CAWSVPAGSRDTQYF.